The 22 T cell receptor beta chains listed next were all sequenced from one sample in a study of T-cell memory formation after mild COVID-19. TCRdb passed the 5' RACE reads through MiXCR, listing each CDR3 protein once. The profile shows just over 60,000 distinct CDR3 sequences, roughly 10% of them singletons. Specimen: PBMCs or a T cell subset sorted from them (not recorded which). The receptors were gathered from a man aged 18-30 years who had mild COVID-19 (a few samples of this study predate the infection). Cell type and time point are not known.

The rearrangement uses TRBV6-2 or TRBV6-3 and TRBJ2-5; D is uncertain. This CDR3 region has 15 residues. Germline CDR1 and CDR2: MNHEY and SVGEGT. The V and J ends lost 1 base and 1 base respectively, with 10 bases between them. The CDR3 region has the DNA TGTGCCAGCAGTTACTGGCGCGAGGCCCAAGAGACCCAGTACTTC. It yields the protein CASSYWREAQETQYF.

This clonotype has a count of ten or more. The chain uses TRBV5-1 and TRBJ2-5; D tentatively fits TRBD1 or TRBD2 (5 bases each). The CDR3 extends over 12 amino acids. Looked up from germline, CDR1 is SGHRS and CDR2 is YFSETQ. Trimming stripped 4 bases from V and 3 bases from J, with 7 bases between. The CDR3 region is CASSRGEETQYF. The DNA of the CDR3 is TGCGCCAGCAGCAGAGGGGAAGAGACCCAGTACTTC. The full variable domain, rest sourced from reference TRBV5-1 and TRBJ2-5, is KAGVTQTPRYLIKTRGQQVTLSCSPISGHRSVSWYQQTPGQGLQFLFEYFSETQRNKGNFPGRFSGRQFSNSRSEMNVSTLELGDSALYLCASSRGEETQYFGPGTRLLVL.

This clonotype has ten or more counts. The J gene is TRBJ2-3, the V gene TRBV4-3; D unresolved. This CDR3 spans 13 amino acids. Deletions cut 4 bases from V and 6 bases from J, with 11 bases between. Germline assignment: CDR1 LGHNA and CDR2 YSLEER. Written as DNA, the CDR3 is TGCGCCAGCAGCCGTCTTCTCACGGATACGCAGTATTTT. This sequence encodes CASSRLLTDTQYF.

The chain is built from TRBV29-1 and TRBJ1-2, with TRBD1 as a possible D gene (6 bases). V was shortened by 7 bases and J by 8 bases, with 20 bases between the two germline ends. Germline CDR1 and CDR2: SQVTM and ANQGSEA. The CDR3 is 13 residues long. This CDR3 reads CSATRDILGGYTF. The CDR3 DNA sequence: TGCAGCGCTACGCGGGACATCCTAGGAGGCTACACCTTC.

This clonotype was observed a handful of times. This chain connects TRBV4-3 to TRBJ2-1; D perhaps matches TRBD2 (6 bases). This CDR3 has 16 residues. The V gene lost 0 bases and the J gene lost 7 bases, with 16 bases spanning the gap. Germline-derived CDR1 and CDR2 are LGHNA and YSLEER. This chain's CDR3 is CASSQEGLRGGNEQFF. In DNA form, the CDR3 reads TGCGCCAGCAGCCAAGAAGGGCTGCGGGGCGGGAATGAGCAGTTCTTC.

This clonotype was counted between two and nine times. The chain links TRBV7-9 to TRBJ2-2; D call uncertain. V was pared by 1 base and J by 4 bases, with 16 bases between. Germline lookup yields CDR1 SEHNR and CDR2 FQNEAQ (reference sequence). This CDR3 has 17 amino acids. Here the CDR3 DNA reads TGTGCCAGCAGCTTAGGACTTGAGGTTCTTACCACCGGGGAGCTGTTTTTT. This codes for CASSLGLEVLTTGELFF.

A few counts support this clonotype. The genes are TRBV11-2 and TRBJ2-5; 14 bases map to TRBD2. Per the germline V gene, CDR1 is SGHAT and CDR2 is FQNNGV. Unmatched junction bases numbered 5, after V lost 4 bases and J lost 4 bases. This CDR3 comprises 16 residues. DNA of the CDR3: TGTGCCAGCAGCTCAAGACTAGCGGGGGGGCCAGAGACCCAGTACTTC. It translates to CASSSRLAGGPETQYF.

There are a few counts of this clonotype. The chain recombines TRBV5-1 with TRBJ1-2, with 9 bases matching TRBD1. V trimming: 4 bases; J trimming: 7 bases; junction bases outside the gene matches: 5. Germline CDR1 and CDR2: SGHRS and YFSETQ. The CDR3 has 13 residues. This CDR3 reads CASSEGQGSGYTF. In DNA form, the CDR3 reads TGCGCCAGCAGCGAGGGACAGGGAAGTGGCTACACCTTC.

In its sample, this clonotype is medium-sized. This chain joins TRBV12-3 or TRBV12-4 and TRBJ2-2; D gene ambiguous. V was trimmed by 6 bases and J by 0 bases, leaving 11 bases between them. The CDR3 is made up of 15 amino acids. The CDR3 DNA is TGTGCCAGCAGGACCGGGTTCCCGAACACCGGGGAGCTGTTTTTT. As protein: CASRTGFPNTGELFF.

The CDR3: CASSWGTAQETQYF. CDR3 bases: TGCGCCAGCAGCTGGGGGACAGCCCAAGAGACCCAGTACTTC. The V and J genes are TRBV5-1 and TRBJ2-5, with 7 bases identical to TRBD1. Germline CDR1 and CDR2: SGHRS and YFSETQ. V shed 3 bases, J shed 1 base, and the junction held 3 bases outside the gene matches. The CDR3 loop spans 14 amino acids.

In this sample, this clonotype turned up many times. V gene TRBV20-1 combines with J gene TRBJ2-1; D perhaps matches TRBD2 (5 bases). The CDR3 has 14 amino acids. Trimming stripped 6 bases from V and 2 bases from J, with 14 bases between. Germline values: CDR1 DFQATT, CDR2 SNEGSKA (reference sequence). The CDR3 sequence is CSALSGSAYNEQFF. Written as DNA, the CDR3 is TGCAGTGCCCTCAGCGGATCAGCCTACAATGAGCAGTTCTTC.

In this sample, this clonotype turned up a few times. V usage is TRBV28 and J usage is TRBJ1-2, with D maybe TRBD1 (5 bases). In germline, CDR1 is MDHEN, CDR2 SYDVKM. V lost 8 bases to trimming and J lost 5 bases, with 21 bases between them. This CDR3 comprises 15 residues. This chain's CDR3 is CASFTPSWGWYGYTF. Written as DNA, the CDR3 is TGTGCCAGCTTTACCCCCTCCTGGGGGTGGTATGGCTACACCTTC.

This clonotype has a handful of counts. The chain carries TRBV5-4 and TRBJ2-1, with D perhaps matching TRBD1 (5 bases). Trimming left V 1 base short and J 2 bases short, with 7 bases between. Germline V gene data show CDR1 as SGHNT and CDR2 as YYREEE (reference sequence). CDR3 size: 14 residues. The CDR3 bases are TGTGCCAGCAGCTTGCAGGGCCCCTACAATGAGCAGTTCTTC. Translation: CASSLQGPYNEQFF.

The chain carries TRBV4-1 and TRBJ1-4, with a tentative D call TRBD1 (5 bases). V lost 1 base and J lost 2, with 8 bases in between. CDR3 length: 15 residues. The germline V gene has CDR1 MGHRA and CDR2 YSYEKL. DNA for the CDR3: TGCGCCAGCAGCCAAGTTGGGACGACTAATGAAAAACTGTTTTTT. Amino acids: CASSQVGTTNEKLFF.

This chain uses TRBV5-1 with TRBJ2-3; D is unclear. Germline CDR1 reads SGHRS; CDR2 reads YFSETQ. The CDR3 spans 13 residues. Trimming took off 4 bases at V and 0 bases at J, with 6 bases between the two ends. The CDR3 DNA reads TGCGCCAGCAGCGGACCGAGCACAGATACGCAGTATTTT. Protein: CASSGPSTDTQYF.

This clonotype appeared many times. The CDR3 bases are TGTGCCAGCAGCGATCCCCGGGAACCGGAGTTCTTC. Translated, it gives CASSDPREPEFF. The rearrangement links TRBV7-2 to TRBJ2-1; D perhaps matches TRBD2 (5 bases). CDR1 is SGHTA and CDR2 is FQGNSA in the germline V gene. The CDR3 length is 12 residues. V lost 5 bases and J lost 14, with 16 bases in between.

This chain uses TRBV7-7 with TRBJ2-1; unclear D gene. Germline V gene lookup returns CDR1 SSHAT and CDR2 FNYEAQ (reference sequence). V was cut by 10 bases and J by 0 bases, with 13 bases left in between. The CDR3 consists of 14 residues. The CDR3 is CATRSVTSYNEQFF. The CDR3, as DNA: TGTGCCACCCGTTCGGTGACCTCCTACAATGAGCAGTTCTTC.

This clonotype was found many times. One end of the junction fails to match germline, which may point to a read error. This chain uses TRBV6-6 with TRBJ2-3; TRBD2 aligns across 13 bases. The CDR3 runs 16 residues. Germline V gives CDR1 MNHNY, CDR2 SVGAGI (reference sequence). The CDR3 is CASSDSTSGGADTQYF. DNA of the CDR3: TGTGCCAGCAGTGACTCAACTAGCGGGGGGGCTGATACGCAGTATTTT.

The V call is TRBV7-9, the J call TRBJ2-5; D possibly corresponds to TRBD1 (6 bases). Germline V gives CDR1 SEHNR, CDR2 FQNEAQ (reference sequence). The CDR3 loop spans 14 amino acids. Between the trimmed V and J ends, which lost 6 bases and 4 bases, there was a span of 15 bases. CDR3 coding DNA: TGTGCCAGCAGTACAGGGATTGGGGGAGAGACCCAGTACTTC. As protein: CASSTGIGGETQYF.

The rearrangement uses TRBV12-3 or TRBV12-4 and TRBJ1-2; possibly TRBD1 for D (5 bases). CDR3 length: 14 amino acids. Trimming stripped 4 bases from V and 2 bases from J, with 11 bases between. The CDR3 reads CASSSGTLNYGYTF. The CDR3 DNA reads TGTGCCAGCAGTTCCGGGACGTTAAACTATGGCTACACCTTC.

This clonotype was seen many times. The rearrangement links TRBV7-2 to TRBJ2-3; D uncertain. V lost 3 bases and J 0 bases, leaving 10 bases between the germline ends. Per the germline V gene, CDR1 is SGHTA and CDR2 is FQGNSA. The CDR3 loop spans 15 amino acids. The CDR3, as DNA: TGTGCCAGCAGCTTCTTTGAAGGAAGCACAGATACGCAGTATTTT. Residues: CASSFFEGSTDTQYF.

This clonotype was seen a few times. The CDR3 DNA reads TGCAGCGTGAGCCAGGGGGCGCGGGCTCGGGCTTTCTTT. Its translation is CSVSQGARARAFF. The V call is TRBV29-1, the J call TRBJ1-1, with 8 bases lining up with TRBD1. Unmatched junction bases numbered 14, after V lost 6 bases and J lost 11 bases. The CDR3 runs 13 residues. Germline V gene sequence: CDR1 SQVTM, CDR2 ANQGSEA.